This entry concerns a single T cell receptor beta chain. This specimen comes from a study of blood T cell repertoires in COVID-19. Only in-frame clones appear in the TCRdb table, and some are missing; sequencing was by immunoSEQ multiplex PCR. This table has around 150,000 clones, 92% appearing once. This CDR3 spans 13 amino acids. Looked up from germline, CDR1 is MNHEY and CDR2 is SVGAGI. V dropped 6 bases and J dropped 11 bases, with 14 bases sitting between them. The receptor's source is a man aged 25 to 40 with COVID-19, enrolled during active disease. The sequencing sample was made of peripheral blood. This chain links TRBV6-5 with TRBJ1-6; tentatively, D is TRBD1 (5 bases). The CDR3 nucleotides read TGTGCCAGCAGGAAAGGGGAGGGCCCACCCCTCCACTTT. Its protein is CASRKGEGPPLHF.